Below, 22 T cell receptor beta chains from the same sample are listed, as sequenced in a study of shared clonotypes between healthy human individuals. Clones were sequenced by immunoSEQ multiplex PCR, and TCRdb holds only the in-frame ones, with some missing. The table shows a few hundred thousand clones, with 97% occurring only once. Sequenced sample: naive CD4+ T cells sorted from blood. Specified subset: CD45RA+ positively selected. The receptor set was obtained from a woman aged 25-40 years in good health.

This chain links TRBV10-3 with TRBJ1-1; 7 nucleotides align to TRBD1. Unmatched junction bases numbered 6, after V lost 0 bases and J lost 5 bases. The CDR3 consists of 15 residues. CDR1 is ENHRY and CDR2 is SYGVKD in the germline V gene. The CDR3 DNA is TGTGCCATCAGTGAGTCGATGACAGGGAGAACTGAAGCTTTCTTT. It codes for CAISESMTGRTEAFF.

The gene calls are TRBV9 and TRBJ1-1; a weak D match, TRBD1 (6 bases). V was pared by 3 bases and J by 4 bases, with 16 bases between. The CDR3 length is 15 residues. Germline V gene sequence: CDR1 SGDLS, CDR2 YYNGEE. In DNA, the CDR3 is TGTGCCAGCAGCGAGGAGAACAGGGCTGCCACTGAAGCTTTCTTT. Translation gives CASSEENRAATEAFF.

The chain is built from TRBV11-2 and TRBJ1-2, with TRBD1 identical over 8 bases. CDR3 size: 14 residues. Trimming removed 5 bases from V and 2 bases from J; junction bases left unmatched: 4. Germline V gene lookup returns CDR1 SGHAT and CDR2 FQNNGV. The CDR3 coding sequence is TGTGCCAGCAGCCCAGGACAGGGAAACTATGGCTACACCTTC. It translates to CASSPGQGNYGYTF.

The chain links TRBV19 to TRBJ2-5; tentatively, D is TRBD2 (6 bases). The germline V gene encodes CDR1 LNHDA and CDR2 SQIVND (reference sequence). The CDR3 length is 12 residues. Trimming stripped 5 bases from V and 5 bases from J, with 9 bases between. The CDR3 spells CASSPAGETQYF. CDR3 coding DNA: TGTGCCAGTAGTCCCGCGGGGGAGACCCAGTACTTC.

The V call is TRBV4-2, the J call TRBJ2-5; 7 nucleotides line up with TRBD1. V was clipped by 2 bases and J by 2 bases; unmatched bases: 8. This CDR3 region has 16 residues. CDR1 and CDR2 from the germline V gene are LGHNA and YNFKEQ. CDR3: CASSQRRQGRQETQYF. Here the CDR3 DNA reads TGTGCCAGCAGCCAACGCAGACAGGGTCGGCAAGAGACCCAGTACTTC.

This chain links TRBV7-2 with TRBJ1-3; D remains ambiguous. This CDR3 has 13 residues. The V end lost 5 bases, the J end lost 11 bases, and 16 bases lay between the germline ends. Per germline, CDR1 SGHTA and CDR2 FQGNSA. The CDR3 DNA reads TGTGCCAGCAGCGAACCTCGGGCCTGGGCCATATATTTT. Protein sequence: CASSEPRAWAIYF.

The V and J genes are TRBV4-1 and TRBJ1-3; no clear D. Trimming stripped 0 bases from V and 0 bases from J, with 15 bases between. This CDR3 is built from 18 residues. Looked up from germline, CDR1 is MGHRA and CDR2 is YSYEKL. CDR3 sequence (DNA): TGCGCCAGCAGCCAAGATGGGGTAGCTCTTCACTCTGGAAACACCATATATTTT. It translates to CASSQDGVALHSGNTIYF.

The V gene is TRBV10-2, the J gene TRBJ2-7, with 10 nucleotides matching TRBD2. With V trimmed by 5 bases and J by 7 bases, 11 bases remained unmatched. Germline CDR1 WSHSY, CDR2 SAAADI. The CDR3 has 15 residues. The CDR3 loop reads CASSPGTSAVFEQYF. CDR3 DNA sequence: TGCGCCAGCAGTCCCGGGACTAGCGCAGTGTTTGAGCAGTACTTC.

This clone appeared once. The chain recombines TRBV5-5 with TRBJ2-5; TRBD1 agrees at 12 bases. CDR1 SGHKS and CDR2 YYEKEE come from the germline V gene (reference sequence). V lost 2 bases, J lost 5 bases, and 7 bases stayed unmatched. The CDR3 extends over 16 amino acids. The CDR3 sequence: CASSFLGTGGAETQYF. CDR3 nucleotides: TGTGCCAGCAGCTTTTTAGGGACAGGGGGCGCGGAGACCCAGTACTTC.

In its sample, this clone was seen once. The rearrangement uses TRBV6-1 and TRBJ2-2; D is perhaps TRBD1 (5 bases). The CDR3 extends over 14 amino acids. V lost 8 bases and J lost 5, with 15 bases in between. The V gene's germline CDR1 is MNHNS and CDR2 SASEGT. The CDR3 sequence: CASRPLPGTGELFF. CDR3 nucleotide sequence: TGTGCCAGCCGCCCCCTCCCAGGGACCGGGGAGCTGTTTTTT.

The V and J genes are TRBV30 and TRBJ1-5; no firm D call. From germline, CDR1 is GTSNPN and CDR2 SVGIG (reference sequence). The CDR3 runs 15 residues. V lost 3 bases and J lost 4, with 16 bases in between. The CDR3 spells CAWRIDGEGNQPQHF. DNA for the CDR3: TGTGCCTGGAGGATAGACGGGGAAGGAAATCAGCCCCAGCATTTT. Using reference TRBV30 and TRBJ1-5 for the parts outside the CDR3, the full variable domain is SQTIHQWPATLVQPVGSPLSLECTVEGTSNPNLYWYRQAAGRGLQLLFYSVGIGQISSEVPQNLSASRPQDRQFILSSKKLLLSDSGFYLCAWRIDGEGNQPQHFGDGTRLSIL.

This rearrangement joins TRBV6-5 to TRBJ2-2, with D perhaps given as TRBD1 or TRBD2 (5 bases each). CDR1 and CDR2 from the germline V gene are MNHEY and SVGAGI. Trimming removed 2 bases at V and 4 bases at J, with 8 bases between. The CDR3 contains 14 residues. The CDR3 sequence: CASSYGGFTGELFF. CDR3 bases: TGTGCCAGCAGTTACGGGGGTTTCACCGGGGAGCTGTTTTTT.

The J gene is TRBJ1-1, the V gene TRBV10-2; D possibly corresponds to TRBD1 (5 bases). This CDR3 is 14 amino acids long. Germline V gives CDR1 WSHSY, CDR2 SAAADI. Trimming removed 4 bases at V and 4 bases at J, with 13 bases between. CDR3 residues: CASSVKGSITEAFF. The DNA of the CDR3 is TGCGCCAGCAGTGTTAAGGGGTCGATCACTGAAGCTTTCTTT.

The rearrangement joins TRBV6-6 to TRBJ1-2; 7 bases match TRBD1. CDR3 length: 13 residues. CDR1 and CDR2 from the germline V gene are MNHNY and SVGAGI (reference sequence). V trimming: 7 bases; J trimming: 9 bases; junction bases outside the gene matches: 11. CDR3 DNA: TGTGCCAGCAACCGGGGGACAGCCGATCGCTACACCTTC. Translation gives CASNRGTADRYTF.

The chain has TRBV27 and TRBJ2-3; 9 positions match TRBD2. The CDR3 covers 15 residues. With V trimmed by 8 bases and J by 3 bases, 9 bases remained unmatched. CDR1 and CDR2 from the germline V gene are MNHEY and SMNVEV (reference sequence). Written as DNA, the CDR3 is TGTGCCAGCTGTAGCGGGAGAGGCTTGACAGATACGCAGTATTTT. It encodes CASCSGRGLTDTQYF.

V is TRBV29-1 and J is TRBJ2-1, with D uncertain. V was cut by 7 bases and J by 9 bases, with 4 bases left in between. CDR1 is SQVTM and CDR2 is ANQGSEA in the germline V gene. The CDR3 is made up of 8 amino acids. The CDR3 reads CSAGEQFF. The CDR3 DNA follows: TGCAGCGCTGGTGAGCAGTTCTTC.

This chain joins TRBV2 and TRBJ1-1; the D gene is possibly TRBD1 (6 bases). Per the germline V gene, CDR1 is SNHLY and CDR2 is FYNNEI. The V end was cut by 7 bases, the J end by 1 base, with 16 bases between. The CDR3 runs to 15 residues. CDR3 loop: CASKWDGQQNTEAFF. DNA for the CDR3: TGTGCCAGCAAGTGGGATGGACAGCAGAACACTGAAGCTTTCTTT.

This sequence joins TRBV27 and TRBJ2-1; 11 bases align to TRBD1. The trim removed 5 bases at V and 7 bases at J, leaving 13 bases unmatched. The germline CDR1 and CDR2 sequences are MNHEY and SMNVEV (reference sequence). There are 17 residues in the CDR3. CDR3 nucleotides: TGTGCCAGCAGTCCCCCTCCGGACAGGGGGCTTGGGAATGAGCAGTTCTTC. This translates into CASSPPPDRGLGNEQFF.

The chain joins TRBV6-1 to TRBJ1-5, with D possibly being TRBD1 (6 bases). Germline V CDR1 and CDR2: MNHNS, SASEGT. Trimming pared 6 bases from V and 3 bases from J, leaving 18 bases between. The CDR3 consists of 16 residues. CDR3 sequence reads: CASSETRDKYNQPQHF. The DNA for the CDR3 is TGTGCCAGCAGCGAAACCCGGGACAAGTACAATCAGCCCCAGCATTTT.

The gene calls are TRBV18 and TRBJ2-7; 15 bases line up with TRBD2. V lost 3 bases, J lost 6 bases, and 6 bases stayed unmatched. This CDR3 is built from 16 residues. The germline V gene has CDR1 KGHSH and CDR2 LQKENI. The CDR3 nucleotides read TGTGCCAGCTCACCTTTACCGGGACTAGCGGGAGGCGAGCAGTACTTC. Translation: CASSPLPGLAGGEQYF.

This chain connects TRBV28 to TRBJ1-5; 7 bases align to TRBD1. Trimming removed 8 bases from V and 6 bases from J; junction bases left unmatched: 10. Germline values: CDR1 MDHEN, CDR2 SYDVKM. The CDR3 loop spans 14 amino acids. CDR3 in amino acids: CASEWAGGGQPQHF. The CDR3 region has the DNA TGTGCCAGCGAATGGGCAGGGGGTGGTCAGCCCCAGCATTTT.

The CDR3 nucleotides read TGTGCCAGCAGGAACCTCCGGGACGGGGGCTACGAGCAGTACTTC. Translation: CASRNLRDGGYEQYF. The chain couples TRBV7-8 to TRBJ2-7; weak D call: TRBD2 (6 bases). Germline V gives CDR1 SGHVS, CDR2 FQNEAQ. Trimming stripped 6 bases from V and 3 bases from J, with 18 bases between. The CDR3 covers 15 residues.